This TCR beta chain comes out of a study of T cells after yellow fever vaccination. Trimming cost V 1 base and J 2 bases, with 9 bases left between them. The germline gives CDR1 SGHVS, CDR2 FNYEAQ. CDR3 length equals 14 residues. TCRdb reprocessed the 5' RACE reads via MiXCR and lists one record per CDR3 protein. The repertoire holds fewer than 450,000 distinct CDR3 sequences, with 8% to 9.5% as singletons. This clonotype was seen more than once but under ten times. The specimen was PBMCs, collected around 45 days after the first yellow fever vaccination. The TCR sequence derives from a man between 18 and 29 years old who received the YFV17D yellow fever vaccine. V is TRBV7-6 and J is TRBJ2-7, with no clear D. The CDR3 spells CASSLGSRAYEQYF. CDR3 in DNA: TGTGCCAGCAGCTTAGGATCCAGAGCCTACGAGCAGTACTTC.